This T cell receptor (beta chain) was identified in a study of cytomegalovirus exposure and HLA in healthy donors. As for this clone: The antigen remains unidentified.

60 Vbeta and 13 Jbeta primers were used in PCR. This table comes from immunoSEQ multiplex PCR, and its TCRdb copy is limited to in-frame clones, with some not included. The sample carries some 150,000 clones, approximately 79% recorded once. Looked up from germline, CDR1 is WNHNN and CDR2 is SYGVQD (reference sequence). This CDR3 is 13 amino acids long. The V gene lost 5 bases and the J gene lost 7 bases, with 11 bases spanning the gap. Study-level findings and limits: About 87% or about 30% of the time was how often most TCR beta V segments were productive, according to an earlier analysis.

This receptor was taken from a man between 18 and 35 years old in good health and CMV-seropositive. The sample was PBMCs. The rearrangement joins TRBV10-1 to TRBJ2-2; a weak D match, TRBD2 (6 bases). The CDR3 loop reads CASSRGDHGELFF. In DNA, the CDR3 is TGCGCCAGCAGTCGCGGGGACCACGGGGAGCTGTTTTTT.